This is a list of T cell receptor beta chains from one sample in a study of T cells in tuberculosis. TCRdb keeps only in-frame clones here, not all; method: immunoSEQ multiplex PCR. The data hold tens of thousands of clones, with 90% to 95% observed a single time. Sequencing input: PBMCs. These receptor sequences come from a donor aged 10-35 years with latent tuberculosis or without tuberculosis infection. Both conserved end residues are part of each CDR3. D genes are given only for firm matches. Size values are once, few and many counts, or a class for expanded clones, and some rows have none.

j_call | d_call | clone_size | v_call | cdr3_nt | cdr3_aa
TRBJ1-2 | - | - | TRBV14 | TGTGCCAGCAGCCGAGTCGCAGGGGTAGGGAACTATGGCTACACCTTC | CASSRVAGVGNYGYTF
TRBJ1-1 | TRBD1 | - | TRBV6-6 | TGTGCCAGCAGTCAACCAAGGACAGGGAACACTGAAGCTTTCTTT | CASSQPRTGNTEAFF
TRBJ1-4 | - | - | TRBV6-1 | TGTGCCAGCTCTCGGACTGAGTATAATGAAAAACTGTTTTTT | CASSRTEYNEKLFF
TRBJ2-7 | - | - | TRBV15 | TGTGCCACCAGCAGAGAATCGTCAGGGAACTACGAGCAGTACTTC | CATSRESSGNYEQYF
TRBJ2-7 | TRBD2 | - | TRBV4-2 | TGTGCCAGCAGCCAAGATCGAGGGGGCGGGAGGGCCGAGCAGTACTTC | CASSQDRGGGRAEQYF
TRBJ1-1 | - | - | TRBV5-1 | TGCGCCAGCAGCTTGGGGTCCTATGTGAACACTGAAGCTTTCTTT | CASSLGSYVNTEAFF
TRBJ2-1 | - | - | TRBV19 | TGTGCCAGTAGTATTGGAGACAGGTTATACAATGAGCAGTTCTTC | CASSIGDRLYNEQFF
TRBJ2-2 | - | - | TRBV6-1 | TGTGCCAGCAGTCCCGACACCGGGGAGCTGTTTTTT | CASSPDTGELFF
TRBJ2-2 | - | - | TRBV9 | TGTGCCAGCAGGACAGGAGATACGAACACCGGGGAGCTGTTTTTT | CASRTGDTNTGELFF
TRBJ2-2 | TRBD1 | once | TRBV7-2 | TGTGCCAGCAGCTCCTTGACAGGGGAGGACACCGGGGAGCTGTTTTTT | CASSSLTGEDTGELFF
TRBJ2-7 | TRBD2 | - | TRBV11-2 | TGTGCCAGCAGCCGGGGGGGCCGCGAGCAGTACTTC | CASSRGGREQYF
TRBJ1-1 | TRBD1 | once | TRBV29-1 | TGCAGCGCCGGGGACAGTTCCAAAGGGTTATACACTGAAGCTTTCTTT | CSAGDSSKGLYTEAFF
TRBJ2-3 | TRBD1 | - | TRBV5-6 | TGTGCCAGCAGCTTGGGACAGGGTCAAGATACGCAGTATTTT | CASSLGQGQDTQYF
TRBJ2-2 | - | once | TRBV7-2 | TGTGCCAGCAGCTTAGCGGGAGGGAACACCGGGGAGCTGTTTTTT | CASSLAGGNTGELFF
TRBJ1-1 | - | - | TRBV5-6 | TGTGCCAGCAGCCCGGGCCTCAGCGGAGCTTTCTTT | CASSPGLSGAFF
TRBJ2-3 | TRBD2 | - | TRBV5-1 | TGCGCCAGCAGCTTGGTGACTAGCGGAGGGGGAGATACGCAGTATTTT | CASSLVTSGGGDTQYF
TRBJ1-1 | - | once | TRBV6-6 | TGTGCCAGCAGTTTGATAACCTATGAAGCTTTCTTT | CASSLITYEAFF
TRBJ2-3 | TRBD2 | - | TRBV4-1 | TGCGCCAGCAGCCAAGGTGGAATCCTAGCGGGAGGTGGGGATACGCAGTATTTT | CASSQGGILAGGGDTQYF
TRBJ1-6 | - | - | TRBV2 | TGTGCCAGCAGCCCCCCGGGCAGGGGCAATTCACCCCTCCACTTT | CASSPPGRGNSPLHF
TRBJ2-5 | TRBD2 | - | TRBV19 | TGTGCCAGTAGTATAATAGCTAGCGGGAGGAAAGAGACCCAGTACTTC | CASSIIASGRKETQYF
TRBJ2-1 | - | - | TRBV4-2 | TGTGCCAGCAGCCAGCATTCGGGTTCAGGGGACAATGAGCAGTTCTTC | CASSQHSGSGDNEQFF
TRBJ1-2 | - | once | TRBV27 | TGTGCCAGCAGTTTCTCGGTCGGACATCTAAACTATGGCTACACCTTC | CASSFSVGHLNYGYTF
TRBJ2-7 | - | - | TRBV28 | TGTGCCAGCAGTGCCTACCGGACTACGGCCGGCGAGCAGTACTTC | CASSAYRTTAGEQYF
TRBJ1-2 | - | - | TRBV11-2 | TGTGCCAGCAGCTTAACAGGGTATGGCTACACCTTC | CASSLTGYGYTF
TRBJ2-3 | TRBD2 | - | TRBV29-1 | TGCAGCGTTGGACATGGGACTAGCGGGAGGATAGTTAGAGATACGCAGTATTTT | CSVGHGTSGRIVRDTQYF
TRBJ2-3 | - | - | TRBV19 | TGTGCCAGTAGTATGAGGTACCCCCATGGGGATACGCAGTATTTT | CASSMRYPHGDTQYF
TRBJ2-7 | - | - | TRBV5-1 | TGCGCCAGCAGCTTGCTAACGACAGGATCATCCTACGAGCAGTACTTC | CASSLLTTGSSYEQYF
TRBJ1-5 | TRBD1 | - | TRBV10-3 | TGTGCCATCAGTTACAGGGGCGGGAGCAATCAGCCCCAGCATTTT | CAISYRGGSNQPQHF
TRBJ2-7 | - | - | TRBV6-5 | TGTGCCAGCAGTTACCTAACAGGCACCTACGAGCAGTACTTC | CASSYLTGTYEQYF
TRBJ2-2 | - | - | TRBV5-1 | TGCGCCAGCAGCAATCCGAGCTCAGGGGAGCTGTTTTTT | CASSNPSSGELFF
TRBJ2-2 | - | - | TRBV2 | TGTGCCAGCACTCTGTACACCGGGGAGCTGTTTTTT | CASTLYTGELFF
TRBJ2-3 | - | - | TRBV5-1 | TGCGCCAGCAGCTTGCTTGCGGTCGGGGCAGATACGCAGTATTTT | CASSLLAVGADTQYF
TRBJ2-7 | TRBD1 | - | TRBV5-4 | TGTGCCAGCAGCTGGGACAGGGGGAGCGACGAGCAGTACTTC | CASSWDRGSDEQYF
TRBJ2-5 | TRBD1 | - | TRBV4-1 | TGCGCCAGCAGCCAAGATCGGACAGGGAAGACCCAGTACTTC | CASSQDRTGKTQYF
TRBJ1-5 | - | - | TRBV21-1 | TGTGCCAGCAGCAAAAGACAGGTAAATCAGCCCCAGCATTTT | CASSKRQVNQPQHF
TRBJ2-3 | TRBD2 | - | TRBV15 | TGTGCCACCAGCAGAGATCGGATGGGGAGGGGAGATACGCAGTATTTT | CATSRDRMGRGDTQYF
TRBJ1-5 | - | - | TRBV27 | TGTGCCAGCACCTCGAGTTGGGGGCGTCAGGATCAGCCCCAGCATTTT | CASTSSWGRQDQPQHF
TRBJ1-1 | TRBD1 | - | TRBV19 | TGTGCCAGCAAACTAGGACAGGGAGACACTGAAGCTTTCTTT | CASKLGQGDTEAFF
TRBJ2-3 | TRBD2 | - | TRBV5-1 | TGCGCCAGCAGCACTGACTCTCGGACTAGCGGGAGGATCACAGATACGCAGTATTTT | CASSTDSRTSGRITDTQYF
TRBJ2-7 | TRBD2 | - | TRBV7-2 | TGTGCCAGCAGCTTAGCGGGCGGGGGGGACTACGAGCAGTACTTC | CASSLAGGGDYEQYF
TRBJ1-1 | TRBD1 | once | TRBV5-6 | TGTGCCAGCAGCTCCGGGACAGCCAAAGCTTTCTTT | CASSSGTAKAFF
TRBJ1-1 | - | - | TRBV29-1 | TGCAGCGCCGGGACAATATCGAACACTGAAGCTTTCTTT | CSAGTISNTEAFF
TRBJ2-1 | - | - | TRBV15 | TGTGCCACCAGCTCCTGGAGGGCCGGTTACAATGAGCAGTTCTTC | CATSSWRAGYNEQFF
TRBJ1-2 | - | - | TRBV30 | TGTGCCTGGAGTCCTTTGTCTTCCAACCCTACTGGCTACACCTTC | CAWSPLSSNPTGYTF
TRBJ1-2 | - | - | TRBV6-6 | TGTGCCAGCAGCCGAAAGGCGGGTACAAACTATGGCTACACCTTC | CASSRKAGTNYGYTF
TRBJ1-2 | - | - | TRBV5-6 | TGTGCCAGCAGCTTGGGGGGCCCGGGCTCCTATGGCTACACCTTC | CASSLGGPGSYGYTF
TRBJ1-4 | TRBD1 | - | TRBV5-1 | TGCGCCAGCAGGATTCGGGGACAGGGAAATGAAAAACTGTTTTTT | CASRIRGQGNEKLFF
TRBJ2-5 | - | - | TRBV4-1 | TGCGCCAGCAGCCAAGGCCCCCAGGGAGAGACCCAGTACTTC | CASSQGPQGETQYF
TRBJ2-7 | TRBD1 | - | TRBV27 | TGTGCCAGCAGTCGACAGGGATCTGGCTCCTACGAGCAGTACTTC | CASSRQGSGSYEQYF
TRBJ2-2 | TRBD1 | - | TRBV27 | TGTGCCAGCAGTTACGGGGGACAGGGGTTCACCGGGGAGCTGTTTTTT | CASSYGGQGFTGELFF
TRBJ2-7 | - | - | TRBV5-1 | TGCGCCAGCAGCTTGGAATCAGATTCCTACGAGCAGTACTTC | CASSLESDSYEQYF
TRBJ2-7 | TRBD2 | - | TRBV6-5 | TGTGCCAGCAGCCGCCGACTAGCACCGAAGGGCGAGCAGTACTTC | CASSRRLAPKGEQYF
TRBJ2-7 | TRBD2 | - | TRBV20-1 | TGCAGTGTCTGGCGGGAGGGCGAGCAGTACTTC | CSVWREGEQYF
TRBJ2-3 | TRBD2 | - | TRBV5-1 | TGCGCCAGCAGCGTCCGGGAGGGCACAGATACGCAGTATTTT | CASSVREGTDTQYF
TRBJ2-1 | - | - | TRBV7-8 | TGTGCCAGCAGCTTAGCGCAGGCATATCAGCTCAATGAGCAGTTCTTC | CASSLAQAYQLNEQFF
TRBJ2-7 | - | once | TRBV27 | TGTGCCAGCAGTTCATTAGGGGTTTCACTTTCGCACGAGCAGTACTTC | CASSSLGVSLSHEQYF
TRBJ2-2 | TRBD1 | - | TRBV18 | TGTGCCAGCTCACAGGACAGGGTGGCCGGGGAGCTGTTTTTT | CASSQDRVAGELFF
TRBJ1-2 | - | - | TRBV6-1 | TGTGCCAGCAATGGGGGCCGGAGGTACTACACCTTC | CASNGGRRYYTF
TRBJ1-3 | - | - | TRBV5-1 | TGCGCCAGCAGTCGGAGCTCTGGAAACACCATATATTTT | CASSRSSGNTIYF
TRBJ1-5 | TRBD1 | - | TRBV7-8 | TGTGCCAGCAGCTCCCGGGACAGGAATCAGCCCCAGCATTTT | CASSSRDRNQPQHF